The clone carrying this TCR beta chain was observed a handful of times. Amplified TCR beta CDR3 regions derived from RNA transcripts. A set of HTBI primers served as the primers for a first-round RT-PCR of the TCR CDR3. TCRdb fed the multiplex PCR reads into MiXCR, producing one record per CDR3 protein. The sample holds around 500,000 distinct CDR3 sequences; approximately 23% are singletons and the top ten take around 47%. These data originate in a study of T cells in Graves' hyperthyroidism and ophthalmopathy. Background on the study: Peripheral blood draws took place at initial diagnosis, ahead of any treatment.

This CDR3 comprises 13 residues. The junction had 4 bases not matched to a gene; V was cut back by 5 bases and J by 6 bases. CDR1 is SGHAT and CDR2 is FQNNGV in the germline V gene. The chain combines TRBV11-2 with TRBJ1-2, with 9 bases aligning to TRBD1. Sequencing was carried out using blood. The source of this sequence is a woman in her 70s with Graves' ophthalmopathy. The CDR3 region has the DNA TGTGCCAGCAGCCGGACAGGGGAGGATGGCTACACCTTC. Translating gives CASSRTGEDGYTF. The variable domain in full, with the rest retrieved from reference TRBV11-2 and TRBJ1-2, is EAGVAQSPRYKIIEKRQSVAFWCNPISGHATLYWYQQILGQGPKLLIQFQNNGVVDDSQLPKDRFSAERLKGVDSTLKIQPAKLEDSAVYLCASSRTGEDGYTFGSGTRLTVV.